What follows are 31 T cell receptor beta chains derived from one specimen sequenced in a study of cytomegalovirus exposure and HLA in healthy donors. PCR used 60 Vbeta primers and 13 Jbeta primers. The data were produced by immunoSEQ multiplex PCR, yet TCRdb's version contains in-frame clones alone and is incomplete. The sample includes around 190,000 clones, more than 75% of them seen just once. Material: PBMCs. Source of these receptors: a woman aged 18-29 years in good health and CMV-seronegative.

This chain joins TRBV10-2 and TRBJ2-7; 9 bases fit TRBD2. The CDR3 runs to 15 residues. Germline V gives CDR1 WSHSY, CDR2 SAAADI. With V trimmed by 4 bases and J by 6 bases, 10 bases remained unmatched. The CDR3 protein is CASSVIKRGAPEQYF. In DNA, the CDR3 is TGCGCCAGCAGTGTAATTAAGCGGGGGGCCCCCGAGCAGTACTTC.

The chain has TRBV6-6 and TRBJ1-1, with a possible D match to TRBD1 (6 bases). Trimming removed 10 bases from V and 4 bases from J, with 16 bases in between. The CDR3 sequence is 13 residues long. Germline V gene data show CDR1 as MNHNY and CDR2 as SVGAGI (reference sequence). This CDR3 reads CAITGGPGTEAFF. Here the CDR3 DNA reads TGTGCCATCACCGGGGGGCCCGGCACTGAAGCTTTCTTT.

The chain is built from TRBV7-8 and TRBJ1-2, with D possibly TRBD1 on 5 matching bases. This CDR3 is built from 16 residues. The germline CDR1 and CDR2 sequences are SGHVS and FQNEAQ. The V end was cut by 1 base, the J end by 8 bases, with 20 bases between. The CDR3 sequence: CASSLGGRVGFSGYTF. CDR3 coding DNA: TGTGCCAGCAGCTTAGGTGGCAGGGTTGGGTTCTCGGGCTACACCTTC.

This clone was counted once. V usage is TRBV30 and J usage is TRBJ1-4, with 9 bases that match TRBD1. The length of the CDR3 is 15 residues. CDR1 is GTSNPN and CDR2 is SVGIG in the germline V gene (reference sequence). The ends lost 0 bases at V and 5 bases at J; junction bases unmatched: 4. CDR3 region: CAWSVRGTGNEKLFF. The CDR3 DNA reads TGTGCCTGGAGTGTACGGGGGACAGGGAATGAAAAACTGTTTTTT.

The CDR3 reads CASSLAPGTSAGYEQYF. As DNA, the CDR3 is TGTGCCAGCAGCTTAGCCCCCGGGACTAGCGCCGGCTACGAGCAGTACTTC. The chain employs TRBV7-6 and TRBJ2-5; TRBD2 matches 10 bases. Near its end, the DNA agrees better with TRBJ2-7, so the J call may be wrong. Per germline, CDR1 SGHVS and CDR2 FNYEAQ. The CDR3 totals 17 residues.

This chain joins TRBV4-3 and TRBJ2-7; weak D call: TRBD1 (5 bases). CDR1 is LGHNA, CDR2 YSLEER, per germline. V dropped 0 bases and J dropped 3 bases, with 12 bases sitting between them. CDR3 size: 15 residues. CDR3 sequence reads: CASSQDPGDSYEQYF. The DNA of the CDR3 is TGCGCCAGCAGCCAAGATCCCGGCGACAGCTACGAGCAGTACTTC.

This chain joins TRBV7-6 and TRBJ1-5; 8 bases fit TRBD1. Germline V gives CDR1 SGHVS, CDR2 FNYEAQ. Losses at the gene ends were 5 bases for V and 2 bases for J; bases not matched to a gene: 5. The CDR3 spans 15 residues. The CDR3 spells CASSRTGSGNQPQHF. In nucleotides, the CDR3 is TGTGCCAGCAGCCGGACAGGGAGCGGCAATCAGCCCCAGCATTTT.

The chain combines TRBV4-1 with TRBJ1-2; no reliable D call. The CDR3 extends over 15 amino acids. V lost 1 base and J 3 bases, leaving 12 bases between the germline ends. Germline V lookup: CDR1 MGHRA, CDR2 YSYEKL. CDR3 sequence: CASSQGWQDDYGYTF. CDR3 nucleotide sequence: TGCGCCAGCAGCCAAGGTTGGCAGGATGACTATGGCTACACCTTC.

This chain connects TRBV30 to TRBJ1-4; the D gene is possibly TRBD1 (5 bases). Trimming took 3 bases from V and 7 from J, leaving 9 bases between them. Germline V gene data show CDR1 as GTSNPN and CDR2 as SVGIG (reference sequence). The CDR3 has 12 residues. CDR3 nucleotide sequence: TGTGCCTGGAGACCAGGGTCTGAAAAACTGTTTTTT. This translates into CAWRPGSEKLFF. Using reference TRBV30 and TRBJ1-4 for the parts outside the CDR3, the full variable domain is SQTIHQWPATLVQPVGSPLSLECTVEGTSNPNLYWYRQAAGRGLQLLFYSVGIGQISSEVPQNLSASRPQDRQFILSSKKLLLSDSGFYLCAWRPGSEKLFFGSGTQLSVL.

This clone was picked up a small number of times. The V gene is TRBV19, the J gene TRBJ1-2, with D tentatively TRBD1 (6 bases). V was shortened by 3 bases and J by 7 bases, with 15 bases between the two germline ends. The germline CDR1 and CDR2 sequences are LNHDA and SQIVND (reference sequence). This CDR3 is 14 amino acids long. The CDR3 region is CASSILSGDAGYTF. CDR3 in DNA: TGTGCCAGTAGTATCCTCTCAGGGGACGCTGGCTACACCTTC.

The rearrangement joins TRBV5-3 to TRBJ2-7; unclear D gene. TRBV5-3 is noted as an ORF with a role that remains uncertain. The CDR3 totals 16 residues. V was cut by 0 bases and J by 4 bases, with 17 bases left in between. The CDR3 region has the DNA TGTGCCAGAAGCTTGGTTCGAGGTATCCTCCATTACGAGCAGTACTTC. Amino acids: CARSLVRGILHYEQYF.

The rearrangement joins TRBV5-1 to TRBJ2-7; perhaps TRBD1 as D (5 bases). V lost 4 bases and J lost 0, with 20 bases in between. CDR3 size: 17 residues. Germline values: CDR1 SGHRS, CDR2 YFSETQ. In nucleotides, the CDR3 is TGCGCCAGCAGCCCCCCCCCGGTGGGGCCATACTCCTACGAGCAGTACTTC. This encodes CASSPPPVGPYSYEQYF.

The chain uses TRBV5-1 and TRBJ1-1, with no clear D. In germline, CDR1 is SGHRS, CDR2 YFSETQ. CDR3 size: 15 residues. Trimming removed 1 base from V and 1 base from J, with 11 bases in between. The CDR3 here is CASSLQPGSNTEAFF. The DNA of the CDR3 is TGCGCCAGCAGCTTGCAGCCGGGATCGAACACTGAAGCTTTCTTT.

The chain employs TRBV7-3 and TRBJ2-2; 15 bases map to TRBD2. The CDR3 totals 19 residues. Germline CDR1 reads SGHTA; CDR2 reads FQGTGA. Losses at the gene ends were 5 bases for V and 0 bases for J; bases not matched to a gene: 7. This CDR3 is CASSPLRTSGRANTGELFF. The CDR3 DNA sequence: TGTGCCAGCAGCCCCCTTAGGACTAGCGGGAGGGCGAACACCGGGGAGCTGTTTTTT.

This clone was counted only a few times. V and J are TRBV7-2 and TRBJ1-5; D remains unclear. Germline V gives CDR1 SGHTA, CDR2 FQGNSA. Deletions cut 4 bases from V and 6 bases from J, with 13 bases between. The CDR3 contains 14 residues. The CDR3 protein is CASSSYMGGQPQHF. The CDR3 DNA reads TGTGCCAGCAGCTCCTACATGGGAGGTCAGCCCCAGCATTTT.

V usage is TRBV4-1 and J usage is TRBJ2-5; 10 positions agree with TRBD2. Trimming cost V 0 bases and J 5 bases; bases outside gene matches: 6. Germline V lookup: CDR1 MGHRA, CDR2 YSYEKL. This CDR3 spans 16 amino acids. CDR3 loop: CASSQESAGGRETQYF. The DNA for the CDR3 is TGCGCCAGCAGCCAAGAATCAGCGGGAGGGCGGGAGACCCAGTACTTC.

CDR3 in amino acids: CASSQMTGTDDTQYF. The CDR3 DNA reads as TGTGCCAGCAGCCAGATGACAGGGACAGATGATACGCAGTATTTT. The chain joins TRBV14 to TRBJ2-3; 7 bases match TRBD1. CDR3 length: 15 residues. CDR1 and CDR2 (germline): SGHDN, FVKESK. V was pared by 3 bases and J by 6 bases, with 9 bases of the junction left unmatched.

V and J are TRBV6-6 and TRBJ1-1; 9 bases fit TRBD1. Germline CDR1 reads MNHNY; CDR2 reads SVGAGI (reference sequence). The CDR3 extends over 15 amino acids. Unmatched junction bases numbered 4, after V lost 4 bases and J lost 1 base. CDR3 coding DNA: TGTGCCAGCAGTTCTACAGGGGGCGCGAACACTGAAGCTTTCTTT. Its translation is CASSSTGGANTEAFF.

The chain has TRBV4-1 and TRBJ2-5; TRBD2 is a possible D gene (5 bases). Trimming took 1 base from V and 2 from J, leaving 17 bases between them. CDR3 length: 17 amino acids. The V gene's germline CDR1 is MGHRA and CDR2 YSYEKL. The CDR3 here is CASSQVFAPEGQETQYF. CDR3 coding DNA: TGCGCCAGCAGCCAAGTGTTTGCCCCAGAGGGACAAGAGACCCAGTACTTC.

V usage is TRBV5-6 and J usage is TRBJ2-7; 9 bases agree with TRBD1. Germline V gives CDR1 SGHDT, CDR2 YYEEEE. The CDR3 loop spans 15 amino acids. With V trimmed by 0 bases and J by 3 bases, 4 bases remained unmatched. DNA of the CDR3: TGTGCCAGCAGCTTGGCCCCGGGACAGGGCTACGAGCAGTACTTC. It codes for CASSLAPGQGYEQYF.

The chain has TRBV5-5 and TRBJ1-3, with unresolved D. The V end lost 6 bases, the J end lost 9 bases, and 22 bases lay between the germline ends. The CDR3 has 15 amino acids. The germline gives CDR1 SGHKS, CDR2 YYEKEE (reference sequence). CDR3 loop: CASTLLSSRPGTIYF. CDR3 sequence (DNA): TGTGCCAGCACCCTCCTCTCGAGCCGGCCAGGCACCATATATTTT.

The V call is TRBV28, the J call TRBJ1-2, with 9 positions matching TRBD1. CDR1 and CDR2 from the germline V gene are MDHEN and SYDVKM. The ends lost 5 bases at V and 6 bases at J; junction bases unmatched: 4. The CDR3 is made up of 13 amino acids. DNA of the CDR3: TGTGCCAGCAGTATGGGGACAGGGCATGGCTACACCTTC. As protein: CASSMGTGHGYTF.

The CDR3 DNA sequence: TGTGCCAGCAGCCCCGGGACTAGCGGGAGTAATGAGCAGTTCTTC. This codes for CASSPGTSGSNEQFF. The chain uses TRBV9 and TRBJ2-1, with 14 bases aligning to TRBD2. This CDR3 contains 15 residues. Losses at the gene ends were 4 bases for V and 7 bases for J; bases not matched to a gene: 4. Germline loops: CDR1 SGDLS, CDR2 YYNGEE.

The chain links TRBV27 to TRBJ2-7, with D possibly matching TRBD1 (5 bases). CDR3 length: 13 amino acids. The V end lost 3 bases, the J end lost 1 base, and 7 bases lay between the germline ends. Germline CDR1 MNHEY, CDR2 SMNVEV (reference sequence). This chain's CDR3 is CASSLQGSYEQYF. The CDR3 nucleotides are TGTGCCAGCAGTTTGCAGGGTTCCTACGAGCAGTACTTC.

The chain links TRBV5-6 to TRBJ2-1, with 7 bases fitting TRBD1. V shed 3 bases and J 11 bases; nucleotides not matched to a gene: 8. The germline gives CDR1 SGHDT, CDR2 YYEEEE. The CDR3 totals 13 residues. CDR3 DNA sequence: TGTGCCAGCAGCTCCCCCCCGGACAGGAAGCAGTTCTTC. This codes for CASSSPPDRKQFF. Looking up the rest from reference TRBV5-6 and TRBJ2-1 gives the full variable domain: DAGVTQSPTHLIKTRGQQVTLRCSPKSGHDTVSWYQQALGQGPQFIFQYYEEEERQRGNFPDRFSGHQFPNYSSELNVNALLLGDSALYLCASSSPPDRKQFFGPGTRLTVL.

The chain employs TRBV6-5 and TRBJ2-5; weak D call: TRBD2 (6 bases). V was trimmed by 2 bases and J by 3 bases, leaving 16 bases between them. The germline CDR1 and CDR2 sequences are MNHEY and SVGAGI. The CDR3 is 16 residues long. CDR3: CASSYGIRGSEETQYF. The DNA for the CDR3 is TGTGCCAGCAGTTACGGGATTCGGGGGAGTGAAGAGACCCAGTACTTC.

The chain employs TRBV11-2 and TRBJ1-1; D might be TRBD1 (5 bases). The CDR3 is made up of 15 amino acids. The ends were cut back, 0 bases at V and 2 bases at J, with 10 bases in the middle. Germline V gene sequence: CDR1 SGHAT, CDR2 FQNNGV. The CDR3 sequence: CASSLDVQGNTEAFF. DNA for the CDR3: TGTGCCAGCAGCTTAGACGTGCAGGGAAACACTGAAGCTTTCTTT.

V gene TRBV4-1 combines with J gene TRBJ2-3, with D unresolved. Trimming removed 4 bases at V and 1 base at J, with 6 bases between. CDR1 and CDR2 from the germline V gene are MGHRA and YSYEKL. The CDR3 loop spans 13 amino acids. CDR3 region: CASSRPGTDTQYF. The DNA for the CDR3 is TGCGCCAGCAGCCGGCCCGGCACAGATACGCAGTATTTT.

The chain combines TRBV4-3 with TRBJ2-5; TRBD1 aligns across 8 bases. The CDR3 has 16 residues. From germline, CDR1 is LGHNA and CDR2 YSLEER. Trimming cost V 1 base and J 5 bases; bases outside gene matches: 9. CDR3 amino acids: CASSQAPGTGGETQYF. DNA of the CDR3: TGCGCCAGCAGCCAAGCGCCAGGGACAGGCGGCGAGACCCAGTACTTC.

The J gene is TRBJ1-3, the V gene TRBV4-1, with 8 bases identical to TRBD1. V shed 3 bases and J 2 bases; nucleotides not matched to a gene: 3. The CDR3 consists of 15 residues. Per the germline V gene, CDR1 is MGHRA and CDR2 is YSYEKL. The CDR3 here is CASSQDRVPGNTIYF. DNA of the CDR3: TGCGCCAGCAGCCAGGACAGGGTCCCTGGAAACACCATATATTTT.

This rearrangement joins TRBV27 to TRBJ1-6; D is ambiguous. The CDR3 covers 16 residues. The V gene's germline CDR1 is MNHEY and CDR2 SMNVEV (reference sequence). V lost 4 bases and J 0 bases, leaving 10 bases between the germline ends. CDR3 bases: TGTGCCAGCAGTTGGCGTAGGAGCTCCTATAATTCACCCCTCCACTTT. Residues: CASSWRRSSYNSPLHF.